The 21 T cell receptor beta chains below all came from one sample that was sequenced in a study of OX40 agonist ivuxolimab in advanced cancers. The repertoire was sequenced with immunoSEQ multiplex PCR; TCRdb's copy has only in-frame clones and lacks some. The data show 50,000 to 65,000 clones, 87% seen once. The sample here was CD4+ or CD8+ T cells sorted from blood, taken in a trial of the OX40 agonist ivuxolimab. The receptor source for this set is an adult with an advanced solid tumor such as melanoma, head and neck, liver or kidney cancer.

This sequence joins TRBV9 and TRBJ2-5; 7 bases line up with TRBD1. The DNA end lines up better with TRBJ2-7; the J call may be wrong. The CDR3 sequence is 14 residues long. Germline lookup yields CDR1 SGDLS and CDR2 YYNGEE. This CDR3 reads CASSVGRGINEQYF. The CDR3 bases are TGTGCCAGCAGCGTAGGCAGGGGGATCAACGAGCAGTACTTC.

This clone has just a few counts. This chain joins TRBV9 and TRBJ1-6; D possibly corresponds to TRBD1 (5 bases). Germline loops: CDR1 SGDLS, CDR2 YYNGEE. Trimming cost V 5 bases and J 2 bases, with 11 bases left between them. There are 15 residues in the CDR3. The CDR3 sequence: CASRREDTYNSPLHF. Here the CDR3 DNA reads TGTGCCAGCAGGAGGGAGGACACCTATAATTCACCCCTCCACTTT.

This clone showed up just a few times. The rearrangement links TRBV5-6 to TRBJ2-7; D unclear. Germline-derived CDR1 and CDR2 are SGHDT and YYEEEE. Trimming took off 1 base at V and 7 bases at J, with 6 bases between the two ends. The CDR3 consists of 11 residues. The DNA of the CDR3 is TGTGCCAGCAGCTTGTGGGGAGAGCAGTACTTC. Protein sequence: CASSLWGEQYF.

V and J are TRBV5-1 and TRBJ2-3; D might be TRBD1 or TRBD2, each matching 5 bases. CDR3 length: 16 residues. The ends were cut back, 0 bases at V and 5 bases at J, with 16 bases in the middle. Germline-derived CDR1 and CDR2 are SGHRS and YFSETQ. CDR3 nucleotide sequence: TGCGCCAGCAGCTTGGACGACAGACTAACGGGAGATACGCAGTATTTT. The encoded protein is CASSLDDRLTGDTQYF. The full variable domain, with the rest looked up from reference TRBV5-1 and TRBJ2-3, is KAGVTQTPRYLIKTRGQQVTLSCSPISGHRSVSWYQQTPGQGLQFLFEYFSETQRNKGNFPGRFSGRQFSNSRSEMNVSTLELGDSALYLCASSLDDRLTGDTQYFGPGTRLTVL.

The V gene is TRBV7-2, the J gene TRBJ2-3; 16 bases map to TRBD2. Unmatched junction bases numbered 4, after V lost 3 bases and J lost 4 bases. This CDR3 region has 17 residues. Germline assignment: CDR1 SGHTA and CDR2 FQGNSA. This chain's CDR3 is CASSFPGLAGGADTQYF. Here the CDR3 DNA reads TGTGCCAGCAGCTTTCCGGGACTAGCGGGGGGGGCAGATACGCAGTATTTT. Variable domain in full (rest from reference TRBV7-2 and TRBJ2-3): GAGVSQSPSNKVTEKGKDVELRCDPISGHTALYWYRQSLGQGLEFLIYFQGNSAPDKSGLPSDRFSAERTGGSVSTLTIQRTQQEDSAVYLCASSFPGLAGGADTQYFGPGTRLTVL.

This clone has just one count. As DNA, the CDR3 is TGTGCCAGCAGCCAAGGACAGGGGGCCACTAATGAAAAACTGTTTTTT. It codes for CASSQGQGATNEKLFF. The V call is TRBV5-6, the J call TRBJ1-4, with 11 bases matching TRBD1. V lost 4 bases and J lost 2; bases outside the gene matches: 4. Germline V lookup: CDR1 SGHDT, CDR2 YYEEEE. The CDR3 covers 16 residues.

The J gene is TRBJ1-3, the V gene TRBV7-2, with D possibly matching TRBD1 (6 bases). CDR3 length: 15 residues. Germline CDR1 is SGHTA and CDR2 is FQGNSA. V was trimmed by 4 bases and J by 0 bases, leaving 10 bases between them. The CDR3 DNA is TGTGCCAGCAGCTCCGGGGGCTACTCTGGAAACACCATATATTTT. As protein: CASSSGGYSGNTIYF. Supplemented by reference TRBV7-2 and TRBJ1-3, the full variable domain reads GAGVSQSPSNKVTEKGKDVELRCDPISGHTALYWYRQSLGQGLEFLIYFQGNSAPDKSGLPSDRFSAERTGGSVSTLTIQRTQQEDSAVYLCASSSGGYSGNTIYFGEGSWLTVV.

The V and J genes are TRBV2 and TRBJ2-3; no clear D gene. Germline CDR1 and CDR2: SNHLY and FYNNEI. This CDR3 comprises 15 residues. The ends were cut back, 1 base at V and 2 bases at J, with 10 bases in the middle. CDR3 sequence: CASSEGRIPTDTQYF. The CDR3, as DNA: TGTGCCAGCAGTGAAGGACGGATACCCACAGATACGCAGTATTTT.

This rearrangement joins TRBV19 to TRBJ2-1; unclear D gene. From germline, CDR1 is LNHDA and CDR2 SQIVND (reference sequence). Trimming left V 3 bases short and J 9 bases short, with 15 bases between. CDR3 length: 14 amino acids. The CDR3 region has the DNA TGTGCCAGTAGTATGGCCGGGCTAGTGGGTGAGCAGTTCTTC. Translating gives CASSMAGLVGEQFF.

The chain uses TRBV27 and TRBJ1-5, with 7 positions matching TRBD1. With 0 bases clipped from V and 1 base from J, the junction kept 0 bases outside the gene matches. The CDR3 sequence is 15 residues long. The germline V gene has CDR1 MNHEY and CDR2 SMNVEV (reference sequence). CDR3 loop: CASSLSDRSNQPQHF. CDR3 in DNA: TGTGCCAGCAGTTTATCGGACAGGAGCAATCAGCCCCAGCATTTT.

The chain employs TRBV6-4 and TRBJ1-1; the match to TRBD1 covers 9 bases. There are 13 residues in the CDR3. Germline trimming cut 8 bases from V and 6 bases from J; bases unmatched to any gene: 7. Germline V gene data show CDR1 as MRHNA and CDR2 as SNTAGT. This CDR3 reads CASADRQGAEAFF. The CDR3 DNA is TGTGCCAGCGCCGATAGACAGGGGGCTGAAGCTTTCTTT.

The J gene is TRBJ2-7, the V gene TRBV2; either TRBD1 or TRBD2 may supply D (6 bases each). The germline V gene encodes CDR1 SNHLY and CDR2 FYNNEI. V was trimmed by 4 bases and J by 3 bases, leaving 13 bases between them. The CDR3 has 14 amino acids. This CDR3 is CASSVGGHGYEQYV. CDR3 nucleotides: TGTGCCAGCAGTGTCGGGGGCCACGGCTACGAGCAGTACGTC.

By sample share, this clone is medium-sized. The V and J genes are TRBV11-2 and TRBJ2-1; no reliable D call. V gave up 6 bases and J gave up 7 bases, with 16 bases separating them. The CDR3 is 14 amino acids. Germline-derived CDR1 and CDR2 are SGHAT and FQNNGV. This CDR3 is CASSFDLTINEQFF. Here the CDR3 DNA reads TGTGCCAGCAGTTTCGACCTTACGATAAATGAGCAGTTCTTC.

The rearrangement links TRBV19 to TRBJ2-3; D gene unclear. The V and J ends lost 2 bases and 0 bases respectively, with 0 bases between them. The CDR3 loop spans 12 amino acids. CDR1 and CDR2 from the germline V gene are LNHDA and SQIVND (reference sequence). The CDR3 reads CASSISTDTQYF. CDR3 coding DNA: TGTGCCAGTAGTATAAGCACAGATACGCAGTATTTT.

This clone appeared a few times. This sequence joins TRBV6-5 and TRBJ1-2; D perhaps matches TRBD1 (5 bases). Looked up from germline, CDR1 is MNHEY and CDR2 is SVGAGI. V lost 5 bases and J lost 5, with 12 bases in between. The CDR3 runs 13 residues. The CDR3, as DNA: TGTGCCAGCAGTGGAGGGGTGGGGTATGGCTACACCTTC. Translation: CASSGGVGYGYTF.

This CDR3 reads CASSTRTSTDTQYF. The CDR3 DNA reads as TGTGCCAGTAGCACACGTACTAGCACAGATACGCAGTATTTT. The gene calls are TRBV19 and TRBJ2-3; D remains ambiguous. V lost 6 bases to trimming and J lost 0 bases, with 10 bases between them. The germline V gene encodes CDR1 LNHDA and CDR2 SQIVND (reference sequence). The CDR3 totals 14 residues.

For this clone: One end of the junction varies from germline; a read error may be responsible. The V and J genes are TRBV11-3 and TRBJ2-3, with 7 bases lining up with TRBD2. The CDR3 length is 15 residues. Germline V gene data show CDR1 as SGHNT and CDR2 as YENEEA. CDR3 DNA sequence: TGTGTCAGCAGCTTAGAGGGGCAGCGGGGAGATACGCAGTATTTT. Translated: CVSSLEGQRGDTQYF.

The sample holds a few counts of this clone. The V call is TRBV2, the J call TRBJ1-2, with D maybe TRBD1 (6 bases). The CDR3 is made up of 12 amino acids. Germline lookup yields CDR1 SNHLY and CDR2 FYNNEI. Trimming removed 5 bases from V and 6 bases from J, with 10 bases in between. The CDR3 DNA is TGTGCCAGCAGTTCAGGGGCCCATGGCTACACCTTC. Translation gives CASSSGAHGYTF.

This clone appeared a few times. The chain links TRBV2 to TRBJ1-1; no firm D call. This CDR3 is 14 amino acids long. Trimming cost V 1 base and J 1 base, with 7 bases left between them. The germline V gene encodes CDR1 SNHLY and CDR2 FYNNEI. The CDR3 is CASSEEAANTEAFF. The CDR3, as DNA: TGTGCCAGCAGTGAAGAGGCAGCGAACACTGAAGCTTTCTTT.

This clone was counted between two and nine times. This sequence joins TRBV9 and TRBJ2-5, with 13 nucleotides matching TRBD2. The CDR3 spans 16 residues. Germline V gene data show CDR1 as SGDLS and CDR2 as YYNGEE. V shed 4 bases and J 5 bases; nucleotides not matched to a gene: 8. The CDR3 DNA follows: TGTGCCAGCAGCTTAGGGACTAGCGGGATTGGTGAGACCCAGTACTTC. Encoded protein: CASSLGTSGIGETQYF.

V is TRBV7-9 and J is TRBJ1-2, with 9 bases lining up with TRBD1. The CDR3 length is 15 residues. Germline values: CDR1 SEHNR, CDR2 FQNEAQ (reference sequence). With 1 base clipped from V and 6 bases from J, the junction kept 6 bases outside the gene matches. The CDR3 DNA reads as TGTGCCAGCAGCTTAGGCATTGGGACAGGGCATGGCTACACCTTC. Amino acid sequence: CASSLGIGTGHGYTF.